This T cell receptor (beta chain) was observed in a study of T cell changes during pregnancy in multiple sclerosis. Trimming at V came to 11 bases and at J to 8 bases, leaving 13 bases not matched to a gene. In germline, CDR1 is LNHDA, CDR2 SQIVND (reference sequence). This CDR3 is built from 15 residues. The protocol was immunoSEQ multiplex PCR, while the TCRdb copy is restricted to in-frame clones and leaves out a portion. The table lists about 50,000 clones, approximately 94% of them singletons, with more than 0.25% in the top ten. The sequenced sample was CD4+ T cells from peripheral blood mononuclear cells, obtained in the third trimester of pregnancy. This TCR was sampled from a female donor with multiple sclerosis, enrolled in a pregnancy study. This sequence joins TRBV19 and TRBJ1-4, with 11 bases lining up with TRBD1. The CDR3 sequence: CASDTPGQGDEKLFF. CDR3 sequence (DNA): TGTGCCTCTGATACACCGGGACAGGGGGACGAAAAACTGTTTTTT.